The rows below give T cell receptor beta chains drawn from one sample of a study of T cells in Graves' hyperthyroidism and ophthalmopathy. TCRdb reanalysed the multiplex PCR reads using MiXCR and keeps one entry per CDR3 protein. The sample includes around 490,000 distinct CDR3 sequences, 15% to 20% of them seen just once. Sequenced sample: blood. The receptor source for this set is a man aged 35-49 years with Graves' ophthalmopathy. Both conserved end residues are part of each CDR3. The order of the fields is clone size, D gene, J gene, V gene, CDR3 protein, CDR3 DNA. D genes are given only for firm matches. Clone size is not always given. Where it is, it says once, few, many or a class for expanded clones.

abundance: .; d_gene: .; j_gene: TRBJ2-1; v_gene: TRBV6-1; CDR3aa: CASSEVNPAYNEQFF; CDR3nt: TGTGCCAGCAGTGAAGTTAACCCGGCCTACAATGAGCAGTTCTTC
abundance: .; d_gene: .; j_gene: TRBJ2-7; v_gene: TRBV20-1; CDR3aa: CSAVPGVQHEQYF; CDR3nt: TGCAGTGCCGTGCCGGGGGTCCAACACGAGCAGTACTTC
abundance: few; d_gene: .; j_gene: TRBJ2-1; v_gene: TRBV3-1; CDR3aa: CASSPSGLGKNEQFF; CDR3nt: TGTGCCAGCAGCCCGTCCGGGCTCGGGAAAAATGAGCAGTTCTTC
abundance: .; d_gene: TRBD2; j_gene: TRBJ2-7; v_gene: TRBV12-3/TRBV12-4; CDR3aa: CASSGEGWYEQYF; CDR3nt: TGTGCCAGCAGTGGGGAGGGGTGGTACGAGCAGTACTTC
abundance: .; d_gene: TRBD1; j_gene: TRBJ2-1; v_gene: TRBV10-3; CDR3aa: CASRQGWDNENEQFF; CDR3nt: TGTGCCAGTAGACAGGGGTGGGATAATGAAAATGAGCAGTTCTTC
abundance: few; d_gene: .; j_gene: TRBJ2-5; v_gene: TRBV5-1; CDR3aa: CASSLEVGWGEETQYF; CDR3nt: TGCGCCAGCAGCTTGGAGGTGGGCTGGGGGGAAGAGACCCAGTACTTC
abundance: few; d_gene: .; j_gene: TRBJ2-3; v_gene: TRBV18; CDR3aa: CASSPTGTSTDTQYF; CDR3nt: TGTGCCAGCTCACCGACGGGGACTAGCACAGATACGCAGTATTTT
abundance: many; d_gene: .; j_gene: TRBJ2-7; v_gene: TRBV20-1; CDR3aa: CSAPDYSYEQYF; CDR3nt: TGCAGTGCCCCGGACTACTCCTACGAGCAGTACTTC
abundance: .; d_gene: TRBD1; j_gene: TRBJ2-5; v_gene: TRBV3-1; CDR3aa: CASSQVYIHRDRGKTQYF; CDR3nt: TGTGCCAGCAGCCAAGTTTACATCCACCGGGACAGGGGAAAGACCCAGTACTTC
abundance: .; d_gene: TRBD2; j_gene: TRBJ2-5; v_gene: TRBV18; CDR3aa: CASSPLAGSSQETQYF; CDR3nt: TGTGCCAGCTCACCACTAGCGGGGTCCTCTCAAGAGACCCAGTACTTC
abundance: many; d_gene: .; j_gene: TRBJ2-4; v_gene: TRBV3-1; CDR3aa: CASSPTLAGKNIQYF; CDR3nt: TGTGCCAGCAGCCCTACACTGGCGGGCAAAAACATTCAGTACTTC
abundance: few; d_gene: .; j_gene: TRBJ2-1; v_gene: TRBV7-7; CDR3aa: CASSPGNFGVNEQFF; CDR3nt: TGTGCTAGCAGCCCTGGGAATTTCGGGGTCAATGAGCAGTTCTTC
abundance: few; d_gene: .; j_gene: TRBJ2-5; v_gene: TRBV6-2/TRBV6-3; CDR3aa: CASSPNRGWETQYF; CDR3nt: TGTGCCAGCAGTCCGAATAGGGGCTGGGAGACCCAGTACTTC
abundance: .; d_gene: TRBD2; j_gene: TRBJ2-7; v_gene: TRBV29-1; CDR3aa: CSVVAGGLEQYF; CDR3nt: TGCAGCGTTGTGGCGGGGGGTCTCGAGCAGTACTTC
abundance: .; d_gene: .; j_gene: TRBJ1-2; v_gene: TRBV7-6; CDR3aa: CASSPRGDYGYTF; CDR3nt: TGTGCCAGCAGCCCCCGAGGGGACTATGGCTACACCTTC
abundance: .; d_gene: .; j_gene: TRBJ2-6; v_gene: TRBV12-3/TRBV12-4; CDR3aa: CASSPGLTLSGANVLTF; CDR3nt: TGTGCCAGCAGCCCGGGACTGACACTCTCTGGGGCCAACGTCCTGACTTTC
abundance: many; d_gene: .; j_gene: TRBJ2-3; v_gene: TRBV11-2; CDR3aa: CASSFDTHRDQYF; CDR3nt: TGTGCCAGCAGCTTCGACACTCACAGGGATCAGTATTTT
abundance: many; d_gene: .; j_gene: TRBJ2-2; v_gene: TRBV11-1; CDR3aa: CASSLARAGELFF; CDR3nt: TGTGCCAGCAGCTTAGCTAGAGCCGGGGAGCTGTTTTTT
abundance: few; d_gene: .; j_gene: TRBJ2-7; v_gene: TRBV6-1; CDR3aa: CASRRDGFYEQYF; CDR3nt: TGTGCCAGCAGAAGGGACGGCTTCTACGAGCAGTACTTC
abundance: many; d_gene: .; j_gene: TRBJ1-1; v_gene: TRBV3-1; CDR3aa: CASSARDTTTEAFF; CDR3nt: TGTGCCAGCAGCGCCCGGGACACCACCACTGAAGCTTTCTTT
abundance: .; d_gene: TRBD2; j_gene: TRBJ2-1; v_gene: TRBV11-1; CDR3aa: CASSSGTSPSEQFF; CDR3nt: TGTGCCAGCAGCTCCGGGACTAGTCCGAGTGAGCAGTTCTTC
abundance: .; d_gene: .; j_gene: TRBJ1-2; v_gene: TRBV28; CDR3aa: CASNLGGGYTF; CDR3nt: TGTGCCAGCAACTTAGGGGGTGGCTACACCTTC
abundance: many; d_gene: TRBD2; j_gene: TRBJ2-1; v_gene: TRBV3-1; CDR3aa: CASSQTSGSYNEQFF; CDR3nt: TGTGCCAGCAGCCAAACTAGCGGCTCCTACAATGAGCAGTTCTTC
abundance: .; d_gene: .; j_gene: TRBJ2-3; v_gene: TRBV4-1; CDR3aa: CASSQDQGRSTDTQYF; CDR3nt: TGCGCCAGCAGCCAAGATCAGGGGCGGTCCACAGATACGCAGTATTTT
abundance: few; d_gene: TRBD2; j_gene: TRBJ2-3; v_gene: TRBV2; CDR3aa: CASSDGGGGTDTQYF; CDR3nt: TGTGCCAGCAGTGATGGGGGGGGGGGCACAGATACGCAGTATTTT
abundance: many; d_gene: TRBD1; j_gene: TRBJ2-5; v_gene: TRBV3-1; CDR3aa: CASSLRDRGETQYF; CDR3nt: TGTGCCAGCAGCCTCCGGGACAGGGGGGAGACCCAGTACTTC
abundance: few; d_gene: .; j_gene: TRBJ1-6; v_gene: TRBV12-3/TRBV12-4; CDR3aa: CASSLLGQHNSPLHF; CDR3nt: TGTGCCAGCAGTTTATTAGGACAACATAATTCACCCCTCCACTTT
abundance: once; d_gene: .; j_gene: TRBJ1-5; v_gene: TRBV18; CDR3aa: CASSPTENQPQHF; CDR3nt: TGTGCCAGCTCACCAACGGAAAATCAGCCCCAGCATTTT
abundance: .; d_gene: .; j_gene: TRBJ2-7; v_gene: TRBV6-1; CDR3aa: CAPGSERAYEQYF; CDR3nt: TGTGCCCCCGGGTCGGAAAGGGCCTACGAGCAGTACTTC
abundance: many; d_gene: TRBD1; j_gene: TRBJ1-2; v_gene: TRBV12-3/TRBV12-4; CDR3aa: CASSHGQGGSSYTF; CDR3nt: TGTGCCAGCAGTCACGGACAGGGGGGATCCTCCTACACCTTC
abundance: .; d_gene: TRBD1; j_gene: TRBJ2-7; v_gene: TRBV7-2; CDR3aa: CASSLPPGGTYEQYF; CDR3nt: TGTGCCAGCAGCTTACCCCCAGGGGGCACCTACGAGCAGTACTTC
abundance: few; d_gene: .; j_gene: TRBJ1-2; v_gene: TRBV30; CDR3aa: CAWKGGDRYGYTF; CDR3nt: TGTGCCTGGAAAGGAGGGGATAGGTATGGCTACACCTTC
abundance: .; d_gene: .; j_gene: TRBJ2-2; v_gene: TRBV7-8; CDR3aa: CASSLEQTGELFF; CDR3nt: TGTGCCAGCAGCTTAGAACAGACCGGGGAGCTGTTTTTT
abundance: few; d_gene: .; j_gene: TRBJ2-7; v_gene: TRBV5-1; CDR3aa: CASSPRPGTAPYEQYF; CDR3nt: TGCGCCAGCAGCCCCAGGCCTGGAACGGCCCCCTACGAGCAGTACTTC
abundance: .; d_gene: .; j_gene: TRBJ1-5; v_gene: TRBV27; CDR3aa: CATARVGPYSNQPQHF; CDR3nt: TGTGCCACCGCCCGGGTAGGACCGTATAGCAATCAGCCCCAGCATTTT
abundance: .; d_gene: .; j_gene: TRBJ1-6; v_gene: TRBV10-3; CDR3aa: CAISVTGPHNSPLHF; CDR3nt: TGTGCCATCAGTGTTACCGGGCCCCATAATTCACCCCTCCACTTT
abundance: few; d_gene: .; j_gene: TRBJ2-5; v_gene: TRBV2; CDR3aa: CASSVVGKETQYF; CDR3nt: TGTGCCAGCAGTGTAGTGGGAAAAGAGACCCAGTACTTC
abundance: .; d_gene: .; j_gene: TRBJ1-3; v_gene: TRBV27; CDR3aa: CASSLRGSIGNTIYF; CDR3nt: TGTGCCAGCAGTTTACGGGGGAGCATCGGAAACACCATATATTTT
abundance: few; d_gene: .; j_gene: TRBJ1-5; v_gene: TRBV27; CDR3aa: CASSYRPNQPQHF; CDR3nt: TGTGCCAGCAGCTACAGACCCAATCAGCCCCAGCATTTT
abundance: .; d_gene: TRBD2; j_gene: TRBJ2-3; v_gene: TRBV6-2/TRBV6-3; CDR3aa: CASSFKGGPSTDTQYF; CDR3nt: TGTGCCAGCAGTTTTAAGGGAGGGCCTAGCACAGATACGCAGTATTTT
abundance: .; d_gene: .; j_gene: TRBJ1-5; v_gene: TRBV10-3; CDR3aa: CAISESRDPEANQPQHF; CDR3nt: TGTGCCATCAGTGAGTCCAGGGATCCTGAGGCAAATCAGCCCCAGCATTTT
abundance: many; d_gene: TRBD2; j_gene: TRBJ2-1; v_gene: TRBV11-2; CDR3aa: CASSPPGLALSNEQFF; CDR3nt: TGTGCCAGCAGTCCTCCGGGACTAGCCCTTTCGAATGAGCAGTTCTTC
abundance: .; d_gene: .; j_gene: TRBJ2-1; v_gene: TRBV12-3/TRBV12-4; CDR3aa: CASRKRGGNEQFF; CDR3nt: TGTGCCAGCAGAAAGAGGGGGGGCAATGAGCAGTTCTTC
abundance: .; d_gene: TRBD2; j_gene: TRBJ2-3; v_gene: TRBV20-1; CDR3aa: CSATRTSGKGGTDAQYF; CDR3nt: TGCAGTGCTACCAGGACTAGCGGGAAAGGTGGCACAGATGCGCAGTATTTT
abundance: .; d_gene: .; j_gene: TRBJ2-2; v_gene: TRBV6-2/TRBV6-3; CDR3aa: CAIRDLGRTNSNTGELFF; CDR3nt: TGTGCCATCAGAGACCTGGGACGGACAAATTCGAACACCGGGGAGCTGTTTTTT
abundance: .; d_gene: .; j_gene: TRBJ1-6; v_gene: TRBV5-6; CDR3aa: CVSSRTDGQLGSSPLHF; CDR3nt: TGTGTCAGCAGCCGAACGGATGGACAGCTCGGTAGTTCACCCCTCCACTTT
abundance: few; d_gene: TRBD1; j_gene: TRBJ2-3; v_gene: TRBV4-2; CDR3aa: CASSHGTANTDTQYF; CDR3nt: TGTGCCAGCAGCCATGGGACAGCCAACACAGATACGCAGTATTTT
abundance: few; d_gene: .; j_gene: TRBJ2-2; v_gene: TRBV7-6; CDR3aa: CASRAGNTGELFF; CDR3nt: TGTGCCAGCAGGGCAGGGAACACCGGGGAGCTGTTTTTT
abundance: few; d_gene: .; j_gene: TRBJ2-3; v_gene: TRBV6-1; CDR3aa: CASSLQADAFTDTQYF; CDR3nt: TGTGCCAGCAGTTTACAGGCGGACGCGTTCACAGATACGCAGTATTTT
abundance: few; d_gene: .; j_gene: TRBJ1-1; v_gene: TRBV4-1; CDR3aa: CASRGPGAYTEAFF; CDR3nt: TGCGCCAGCAGGGGCCCAGGGGCCTACACTGAAGCTTTCTTT
abundance: .; d_gene: .; j_gene: TRBJ2-2; v_gene: TRBV19; CDR3aa: CASSIPSGTLTGELFF; CDR3nt: TGTGCCAGTAGTATCCCCTCCGGGACTCTTACCGGGGAGCTGTTTTTT
abundance: .; d_gene: .; j_gene: TRBJ1-6; v_gene: TRBV27; CDR3aa: CASNSGNSPLHF; CDR3nt: TGTGCCAGCAATTCGGGTAATTCACCCCTCCACTTT
abundance: few; d_gene: .; j_gene: TRBJ2-2; v_gene: TRBV4-3; CDR3aa: CASSQDGWGGTGELFF; CDR3nt: TGCGCCAGCAGCCAAGATGGTTGGGGTGGGACCGGGGAGCTGTTTTTT
abundance: many; d_gene: .; j_gene: TRBJ2-7; v_gene: TRBV11-3; CDR3aa: CASIRPSESSYEQYF; CDR3nt: TGTGCCAGCATCAGACCGTCGGAAAGCTCCTACGAGCAGTACTTC
abundance: many; d_gene: .; j_gene: TRBJ1-1; v_gene: TRBV11-2; CDR3aa: CASSHYDGMNTEAFF; CDR3nt: TGTGCCAGCAGCCACTACGACGGAATGAACACTGAAGCTTTCTTT
abundance: .; d_gene: .; j_gene: TRBJ2-2; v_gene: TRBV7-3; CDR3aa: CASSFQLTGELFF; CDR3nt: TGTGCCAGCAGCTTCCAGCTCACCGGGGAGCTGTTTTTT